Following are 27 T cell receptor beta chains from one sample sequenced in a study of cytomegalovirus exposure and HLA in healthy donors. The PCR ran on 60 Vbeta and 13 Jbeta primers. Assay used: immunoSEQ multiplex PCR; TCRdb lists only in-frame clones, some missing. There are about 170,000 clones in the sample; 73% occur only once, and under 7% lies in the top ten. Sequenced input: PBMCs. These receptors all stem from a woman aged 18-29 years in good health and CMV-seropositive.

This chain joins TRBV4-2 and TRBJ1-4, with D uncertain. Germline CDR1 is LGHNA and CDR2 is YNFKEQ. The CDR3 is 14 amino acids. The V end was cut by 4 bases, the J end by 6 bases, with 12 bases between. Written as DNA, the CDR3 is TGTGCCAGCAGCCCTATAGAGGGCGATGAAAAACTGTTTTTT. Translating gives CASSPIEGDEKLFF.

This clone was recorded a few times. This chain connects TRBV27 to TRBJ2-3, with 11 bases fitting TRBD2. V was pared by 4 bases and J by 4 bases, with 13 bases of the junction left unmatched. The CDR3 runs to 18 residues. Looked up from germline, CDR1 is MNHEY and CDR2 is SMNVEV (reference sequence). This CDR3 is CASSSLAGGGYSADTQYF. For the CDR3, the DNA is TGTGCCAGCAGTTCCCTAGCGGGGGGAGGATATAGTGCAGATACGCAGTATTTT.

The rearrangement uses TRBV9 and TRBJ1-2, with D possibly being TRBD1 (5 bases). With 2 bases removed from V and 6 bases from J, the gap between germline ends came to 17 bases. This CDR3 has 15 amino acids. Germline V CDR1 and CDR2: SGDLS, YYNGEE. This CDR3 is CASSVNRGIEDGYTF. The CDR3, as DNA: TGTGCCAGCAGCGTCAACCGGGGGATCGAAGATGGCTACACCTTC.

The chain carries TRBV19 and TRBJ2-7, with 9 positions matching TRBD1. CDR3 length: 15 residues. The J segment lost 5 bases and the V segment lost 5 bases, leaving 10 bases of the junction unmatched. Looked up from germline, CDR1 is LNHDA and CDR2 is SQIVND (reference sequence). CDR3 DNA: TGTGCCAGTAGTCACTGGACAGGGGCCCTCCACGAGCAGTACTTC. Its translation is CASSHWTGALHEQYF.

The chain joins TRBV19 to TRBJ2-5, with D perhaps matching TRBD1 (6 bases). CDR3 length: 13 amino acids. Germline V gene data show CDR1 as LNHDA and CDR2 as SQIVND (reference sequence). Trimming pared 4 bases from V and 4 bases from J, leaving 10 bases between. The CDR3 DNA sequence: TGTGCCAGTAGTAACAGGGTACTAGAGACCCAGTACTTC. Translated: CASSNRVLETQYF.

This clone appeared a single time. The genes are TRBV28 and TRBJ1-5, with D tentatively TRBD1 (6 bases). Deletions cut 6 bases from V and 7 bases from J, with 10 bases between. The CDR3 extends over 12 amino acids. The germline V gene has CDR1 MDHEN and CDR2 SYDVKM. The CDR3 DNA sequence: TGTGCCAGCAGGTCAGGGGAACAGCCCCAGCATTTT. Amino acids: CASRSGEQPQHF.

The V call is TRBV5-1, the J call TRBJ1-4; D not certain. The ends were cut back, 8 bases at V and 8 bases at J, with 16 bases in the middle. The CDR3 spans 13 residues. Germline CDR1 and CDR2: SGHRS and YFSETQ. The CDR3: CAREGRAGEKLFF. For the CDR3, the DNA is TGCGCCAGGGAGGGTAGGGCAGGCGAAAAACTGTTTTTT.

The rearrangement joins TRBV5-1 to TRBJ1-1; 7 bases fit TRBD1. CDR1 and CDR2 from the germline V gene are SGHRS and YFSETQ. The CDR3 totals 15 residues. The V and J ends lost 0 bases and 2 bases, in that order; junction bases with no gene match: 4. This CDR3 reads CASSLAGDRNTEAFF. CDR3 in DNA: TGCGCCAGCAGCTTGGCGGGGGACAGAAACACTGAAGCTTTCTTT.

The rearrangement links TRBV18 to TRBJ2-7; D unclear. This CDR3 region has 11 residues. Deletions cut 6 bases from V and 1 base from J, with 4 bases between. Germline assignment: CDR1 KGHSH and CDR2 LQKENI. The CDR3 nucleotides are TGTGCCAGCTCTCTTTCCTACGAGCAGTACTTC. Translation gives CASSLSYEQYF.

This clone came up a few times. The chain couples TRBV4-3 to TRBJ2-2, with 10 bases lining up with TRBD2. With V trimmed by 4 bases and J by 7 bases, 3 bases remained unmatched. The germline V gene encodes CDR1 LGHNA and CDR2 YSLEER. The CDR3 runs to 14 residues. The CDR3 sequence: CASSRGLADGELFF. The DNA for the CDR3 is TGCGCCAGCAGCCGAGGACTAGCGGACGGGGAGCTGTTTTTT.

The chain couples TRBV7-3 to TRBJ2-2; D is undetermined. This CDR3 comprises 13 residues. The germline V and J ends were trimmed by 5 bases and 1 base, with 5 bases remaining between them. Germline-derived CDR1 and CDR2 are SGHTA and FQGTGA. The CDR3 DNA follows: TGTGCCAGCAGCCGACAGAACACCGGGGAGCTGTTTTTT. Its protein is CASSRQNTGELFF.

This chain connects TRBV19 to TRBJ1-2; 10 positions match TRBD1. Germline CDR1 LNHDA, CDR2 SQIVND (reference sequence). Trimming at V came to 4 bases and at J to 5 bases, leaving 7 bases not matched to a gene. CDR3 size: 15 residues. CDR3 sequence (DNA): TGTGCCAGTAGTAGCCAACCGGGACAGGGGTATGGCTACACCTTC. This gives the protein CASSSQPGQGYGYTF.

This rearrangement joins TRBV4-3 to TRBJ1-2; no clear D gene. The CDR3 sequence is 14 residues long. Germline V gene sequence: CDR1 LGHNA, CDR2 YSLEER. Trimming took 0 bases from V and 10 from J, leaving 15 bases between them. CDR3 region: CASSQDRRVEVYTF. As DNA, the CDR3 is TGCGCCAGCAGCCAAGATAGGAGGGTAGAGGTCTACACCTTC.

J is TRBJ1-6 and V is TRBV27; TRBD1 might be the D (5 bases). The V end was cut by 5 bases, the J end by 0 bases, with 5 bases between. Germline V gene data show CDR1 as MNHEY and CDR2 as SMNVEV (reference sequence). This CDR3 contains 14 residues. The CDR3 reads CASSQGSYNSPLHF. DNA of the CDR3: TGTGCCAGCAGTCAGGGCTCCTATAATTCACCCCTCCACTTT.

V usage is TRBV6-5 and J usage is TRBJ2-3; TRBD1 matches at 8 bases. This CDR3 region has 12 residues. Germline assignment: CDR1 MNHEY and CDR2 SVGAGI. Losses at the gene ends were 8 bases for V and 3 bases for J; bases not matched to a gene: 1. This CDR3 is CASWTGTDTQYF. Written as DNA, the CDR3 is TGTGCCAGCTGGACAGGGACAGATACGCAGTATTTT.

The V call is TRBV11-2, the J call TRBJ2-5; TRBD2 is a possible D gene (6 bases). This CDR3 is built from 13 residues. Germline lookup yields CDR1 SGHAT and CDR2 FQNNGV. V gave up 0 bases and J gave up 12 bases, with 14 bases separating them. The CDR3 loop is CASSLDSASAEYF. The DNA for the CDR3 is TGTGCCAGCAGCTTAGATTCAGCTAGCGCTGAGTACTTC.

The chain links TRBV7-2 to TRBJ2-7, with TRBD2 matching over 7 bases. This CDR3 is 15 amino acids long. Germline CDR1 SGHTA, CDR2 FQGNSA. The junction had 9 bases not matched to a gene; V was cut back by 5 bases and J by 2 bases. In DNA form, the CDR3 reads TGTGCCAGCAGCACATTACTAGCGCCAACCTACGAGCAGTACTTC. This translates into CASSTLLAPTYEQYF.

The chain recombines TRBV7-3 with TRBJ2-7, with D perhaps matching TRBD1 (5 bases). V lost 1 base, J lost 6 bases, and 13 bases lay in between. In germline, CDR1 is SGHTA, CDR2 FQGTGA. The CDR3 length is 14 residues. The CDR3 DNA sequence: TGTGCCAGCAGCTTAAATCTAGGGGCTAGCGAGCAGTACTTC. This gives the protein CASSLNLGASEQYF.

A word on this clone: Compared with germline, one end of the junction differs, possibly owing to a read error. The chain combines TRBV11-3 with TRBJ1-1; 9 bases match TRBD1. The V gene's germline CDR1 is SGHNT and CDR2 YENEEA. The length of the CDR3 is 14 residues. The CDR3 DNA reads TGTGCCAGCAGCCCAGGGGACAGGGAAACTGAAGTTTTCTTT. Translation gives CASSPGDRETEVFF. The full variable domain, rest sourced from reference TRBV11-3 and TRBJ1-1, is EAGVVQSPRYKIIEKKQPVAFWCNPISGHNTLYWYLQNLGQGPELLIRYENEEAVDDSQLPKDRFSAERLKGVDSTLKIQPAELGDSAVYLCASSPGDRETEVFFGQGTRLTVV.

Concerning this clone: One end of the junction is discordant with germline, which a read error may explain. The rearrangement uses TRBV7-7 and TRBJ2-3; D is possibly TRBD1 or TRBD2 (6 bases each). This CDR3 is 13 amino acids long. The germline V gene encodes CDR1 SSHAT and CDR2 FNYEAQ (reference sequence). The CDR3 coding sequence is TGTGCTAGCAGCTTAGGGGGGCCAGATACGCAGTATTTT. Translation: CASSLGGPDTQYF.

The chain carries TRBV14 and TRBJ1-2; TRBD1 agrees at 7 bases. Germline V gene data show CDR1 as SGHDN and CDR2 as FVKESK. There are 15 residues in the CDR3. Trimming removed 4 bases from V and 4 bases from J; junction bases left unmatched: 9. The DNA for the CDR3 is TGTGCCAGCAGCCCGACGGGACAGAGGATCTATGGCTACACCTTC. Its translation is CASSPTGQRIYGYTF.

This clone was counted between two and nine times. The rearrangement uses TRBV4-1 and TRBJ1-4; D may be TRBD1 (5 bases). Trimming shortened V by 4 bases and J by 7 bases, and 13 bases separated the two germline ends. The CDR3 runs to 14 residues. CDR1 is MGHRA and CDR2 is YSYEKL in the germline V gene. CDR3 bases: TGCGCCAGCAGCCGTTTGTTGACAGTTGAAAAACTGTTTTTT. Residues: CASSRLLTVEKLFF.

The CDR3 DNA reads as TGCAGCGTTGGAAGAGCGGGGGTTATCGATGAGCAGTTCTTC. This sequence encodes CSVGRAGVIDEQFF. V is TRBV29-1 and J is TRBJ2-1, with 8 nucleotides matching TRBD2. The germline gives CDR1 SQVTM, CDR2 ANQGSEA. This CDR3 has 14 residues. J was trimmed by 8 bases and V by 4 bases; bases with no gene match: 10.

The chain carries TRBV6-9 and TRBJ2-7; possible D gene TRBD1, 6 bases. The CDR3 runs 18 residues. Germline CDR1 MNHGY, CDR2 SVAAGI. V shed 5 bases and J shed 0 bases, with 23 bases lying between them. The CDR3 protein is CASSPQGGTEESSYEQYF. The CDR3 DNA is TGTGCCAGCAGTCCCCAAGGGGGAACGGAGGAGAGCTCCTACGAGCAGTACTTC.

The V gene is TRBV18, the J gene TRBJ1-4; 10 nucleotides agree with TRBD1. J gave up 12 bases and V 1 base, and 8 bases lay outside the gene matches. Germline lookup yields CDR1 KGHSH and CDR2 LQKENI. The CDR3 covers 15 residues. The CDR3 loop is CASSPQPGQGKELFF. CDR3 coding DNA: TGTGCCAGCTCACCACAACCGGGACAGGGGAAAGAACTGTTTTTT.

The V and J genes are TRBV28 and TRBJ2-2; weak D call: TRBD1 (6 bases). V gave up 4 bases and J gave up 6 bases, with 12 bases separating them. Germline CDR1 and CDR2: MDHEN and SYDVKM. This CDR3 is 14 amino acids long. Here the CDR3 DNA reads TGTGCCAGCAGTTCCGACAGGTTCGCCGGGGAGCTGTTTTTT. Protein sequence: CASSSDRFAGELFF.

V gene TRBV4-1 combines with J gene TRBJ2-5, with TRBD2 identical over 10 bases. The CDR3 covers 17 residues. Trimming cost V 4 bases and J 1 base; bases outside gene matches: 9. Germline CDR1 and CDR2: MGHRA and YSYEKL. In DNA form, the CDR3 reads TGCGCCAGCAGCCCCCAGCCTAGCGGGGGACTCCAAGAGACCCAGTACTTC. As protein: CASSPQPSGGLQETQYF.